This T cell receptor beta chain was profiled in a study of T cell responses to AZD1222 COVID-19 vaccine. Regarding the study as a whole: Clonal diversity was possibly underestimated; the donors were predominantly white British and more often female. Nearly half of unique spike-specific TCRs reportedly avoided B.1.351 and B.1.1.7 mutated regions. Just a handful of AZD1222 recipients were seropositive at baseline. With dominance at 160-218 and 743-854, vaccine-associated CD4 TCRs spanned spike.

Remarks on this clone: Antigen unknown.

The germline CDR1 and CDR2 sequences are SGHRS and YFSETQ. V gave up 1 base and J gave up 1 base, with 8 bases separating them. This CDR3 region has 15 residues. Some clones are missing from TCRdb's copy, which holds only in-frame ones; the method was immunoSEQ multiplex PCR. This sample has about 130,000 clones, with roughly 93% found just once. This rearrangement joins TRBV5-1 to TRBJ2-2; the D is unclear. Here the sequenced sample was peripheral blood, taken 28 days after the second AZD1222 dose. The clonotype comes from an adult who received the AZD1222 COVID-19 vaccine. CDR3 sequence reads: CASSLMLRNTGELFF. The DNA of the CDR3 is TGCGCCAGCAGCTTGATGCTTAGGAACACCGGGGAGCTGTTTTTT.